This paragraph covers one TCR beta chain sequence. Its antigen is not known. TCRdb re-called the 5' RACE reads through MiXCR, storing one row per CDR3 protein. The sample has 1.5 million to 2 million distinct CDR3 sequences, under 35% seen once. The data derive from a study of identical twins. Findings of the study overall: Memory repertoires showed no such pattern, whereas abundant cord blood beta clonotypes carried fewer insertions. Twins shared beta out-of-frame sequences in excess, but this excess was weaker. Out-of-frame sharing of TCR alpha in monozygotic twins was underestimated by models.

The CDR3 extends over 15 amino acids. Germline CDR1 MDHEN, CDR2 SYDVKM. Trimming shortened V by 2 bases and J by 7 bases, and 12 bases separated the two germline ends. This chain links TRBV28 with TRBJ1-6; D gene uncertain. The receptor's source is a newborn girl in good health. Source material: cord blood. The chain's CDR3 is CASSLGYTSNSPLHF. Here the CDR3 DNA reads TGTGCCAGCAGTTTAGGGTACACCTCAAATTCACCCCTCCACTTT.